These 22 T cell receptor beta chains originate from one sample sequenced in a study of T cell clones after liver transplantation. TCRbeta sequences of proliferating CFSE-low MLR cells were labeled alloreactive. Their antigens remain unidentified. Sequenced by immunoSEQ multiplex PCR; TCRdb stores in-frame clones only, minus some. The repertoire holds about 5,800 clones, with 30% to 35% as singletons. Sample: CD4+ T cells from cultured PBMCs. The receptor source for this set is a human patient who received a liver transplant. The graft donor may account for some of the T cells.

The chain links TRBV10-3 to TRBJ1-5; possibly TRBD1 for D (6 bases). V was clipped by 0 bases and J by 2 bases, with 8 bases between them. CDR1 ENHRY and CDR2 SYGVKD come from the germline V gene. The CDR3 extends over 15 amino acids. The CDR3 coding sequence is TGTGCCATCAGTGAGTCAACAGGGCGCAATCAGCCCCAGCATTTT. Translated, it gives CAISESTGRNQPQHF.

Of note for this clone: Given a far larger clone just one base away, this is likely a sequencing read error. CDR3 amino acids: CASCLISGGAGETQYF. DNA of the CDR3: TGTGCCAGCTGCTTAATTAGCGGGGGGGCGGGTGAGACCCAGTACTTC. The chain couples TRBV7-2 to TRBJ2-5; 11 nucleotides line up with TRBD2. Germline lookup yields CDR1 SGHTA and CDR2 FQGNSA. CDR3 length equals 16 residues.

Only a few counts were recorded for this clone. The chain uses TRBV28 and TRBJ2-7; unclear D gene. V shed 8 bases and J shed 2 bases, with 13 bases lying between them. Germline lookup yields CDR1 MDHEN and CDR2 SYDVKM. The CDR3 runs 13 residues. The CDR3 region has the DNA TGTGCCAGCGGCGATCCAAACACCTACGAGCAGTACTTC. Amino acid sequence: CASGDPNTYEQYF.

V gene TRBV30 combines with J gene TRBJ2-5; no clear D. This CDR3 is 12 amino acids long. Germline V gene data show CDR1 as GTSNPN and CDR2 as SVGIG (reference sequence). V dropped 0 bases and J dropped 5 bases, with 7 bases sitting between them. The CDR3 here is CAWSVLRETQYF. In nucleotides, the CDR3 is TGTGCCTGGAGTGTACTCAGGGAGACCCAGTACTTC.

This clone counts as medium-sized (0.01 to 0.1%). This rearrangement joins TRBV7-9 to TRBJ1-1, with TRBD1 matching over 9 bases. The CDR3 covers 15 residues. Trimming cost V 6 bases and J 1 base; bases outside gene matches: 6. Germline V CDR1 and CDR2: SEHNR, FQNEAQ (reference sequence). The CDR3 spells CASRFGTGQNTEAFF. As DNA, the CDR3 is TGTGCCAGCAGATTTGGGACAGGGCAGAACACTGAAGCTTTCTTT. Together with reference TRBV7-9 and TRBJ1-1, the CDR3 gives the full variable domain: DTGVSQNPRHKITKRGQNVTFRCDPISEHNRLYWYRQTLGQGPEFLTYFQNEAQLEKSRLLSDRFSAERPKGSFSTLEIQRTEQGDSAMYLCASRFGTGQNTEAFFGQGTRLTVV.

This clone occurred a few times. The CDR3 region has the DNA TGTGCCAGCAGCTTGGGGGGGGCGCAGGGCACTGAAGCTTTCTTT. Protein product: CASSLGGAQGTEAFF. The V gene is TRBV5-4, the J gene TRBJ1-1; possible D gene TRBD1, 6 bases. From germline, CDR1 is SGHNT and CDR2 YYREEE (reference sequence). Trimming removed 0 bases at V and 4 bases at J, with 13 bases between. This CDR3 spans 15 amino acids.

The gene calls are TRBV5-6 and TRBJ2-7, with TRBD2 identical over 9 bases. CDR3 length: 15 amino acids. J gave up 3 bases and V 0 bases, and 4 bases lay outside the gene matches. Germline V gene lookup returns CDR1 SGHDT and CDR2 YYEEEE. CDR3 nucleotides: TGTGCCAGCAGCTTGGGGCTAGCGGGGTACTACGAGCAGTACGTC. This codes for CASSLGLAGYYEQYV.

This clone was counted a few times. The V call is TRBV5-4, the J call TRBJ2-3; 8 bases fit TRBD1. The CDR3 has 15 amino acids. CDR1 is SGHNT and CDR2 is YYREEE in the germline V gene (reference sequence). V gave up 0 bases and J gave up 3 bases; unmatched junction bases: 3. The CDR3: CASSLDRGYTDTQYF. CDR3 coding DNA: TGTGCCAGCAGCTTGGACAGGGGGTATACAGATACGCAGTATTTT.

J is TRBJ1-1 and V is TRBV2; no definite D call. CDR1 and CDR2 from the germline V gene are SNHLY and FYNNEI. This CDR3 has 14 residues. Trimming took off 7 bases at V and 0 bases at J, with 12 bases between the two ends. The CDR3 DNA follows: TGTGCCAGCAATGCTCAAGGGTTGAACACTGAAGCTTTCTTT. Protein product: CASNAQGLNTEAFF.

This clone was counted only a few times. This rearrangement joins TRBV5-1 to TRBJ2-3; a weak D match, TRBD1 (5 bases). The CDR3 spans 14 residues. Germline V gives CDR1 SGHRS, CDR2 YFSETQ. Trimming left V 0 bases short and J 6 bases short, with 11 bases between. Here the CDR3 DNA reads TGCGCCAGCAGCTTGGAGGGGCGACGGGATACGCAGTATTTT. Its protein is CASSLEGRRDTQYF.

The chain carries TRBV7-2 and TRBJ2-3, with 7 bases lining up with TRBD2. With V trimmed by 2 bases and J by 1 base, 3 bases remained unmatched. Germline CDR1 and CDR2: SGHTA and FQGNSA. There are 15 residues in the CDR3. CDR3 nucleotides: TGTGCCAGCAGCTTACCCACTAGCGGCACAGATACGCAGTATTTT. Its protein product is CASSLPTSGTDTQYF.

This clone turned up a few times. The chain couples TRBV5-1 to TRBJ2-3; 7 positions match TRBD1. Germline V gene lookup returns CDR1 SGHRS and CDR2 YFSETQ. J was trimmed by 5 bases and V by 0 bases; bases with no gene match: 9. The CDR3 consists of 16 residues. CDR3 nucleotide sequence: TGCGCCAGCAGCTTGGGAGGCAGGGGGAAAAGAGATACGCAGTATTTT. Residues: CASSLGGRGKRDTQYF.

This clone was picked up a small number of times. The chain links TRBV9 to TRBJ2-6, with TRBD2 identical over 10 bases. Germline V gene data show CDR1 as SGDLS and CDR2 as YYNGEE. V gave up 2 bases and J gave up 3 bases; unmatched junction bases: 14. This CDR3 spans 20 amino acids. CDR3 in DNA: TGTGCCAGCAGCGTCGAAGGAGGGGCTAGCGGGAGTGTTGGGGCCAACGTCCTGACTTTC. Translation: CASSVEGGASGSVGANVLTF. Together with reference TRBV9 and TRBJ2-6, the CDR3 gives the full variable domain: DSGVTQTPKHLITATGQRVTLRCSPRSGDLSVYWYQQSLDQGLQFLIQYYNGEERAKGNILERFSAQQFPDLHSELNLSSLELGDSALYFCASSVEGGASGSVGANVLTFGAGSRLTVL.

CDR3 DNA: TGTGCCAGCAGCTTTCTTGGTCGAAAACAGGAATCCCAGCATTTT. It is translated as CASSFLGRKQESQHF. The chain has TRBV7-2 and TRBJ1-5, with D possibly matching TRBD1 (5 bases). CDR3 size: 15 residues. CDR1 SGHTA and CDR2 FQGNSA come from the germline V gene. The V gene lost 3 bases and the J gene lost 11 bases, with 20 bases spanning the gap.

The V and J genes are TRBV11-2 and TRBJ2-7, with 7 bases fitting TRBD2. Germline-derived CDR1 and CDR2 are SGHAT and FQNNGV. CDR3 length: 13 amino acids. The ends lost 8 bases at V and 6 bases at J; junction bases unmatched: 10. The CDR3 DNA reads TGTGCCAGCGCTCTCGGACTAGTCTCCGAGCAGTACGTC. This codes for CASALGLVSEQYV.

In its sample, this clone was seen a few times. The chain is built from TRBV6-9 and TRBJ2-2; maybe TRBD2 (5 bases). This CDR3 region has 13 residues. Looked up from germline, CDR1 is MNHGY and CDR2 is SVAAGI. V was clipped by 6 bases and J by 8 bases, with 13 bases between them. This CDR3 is CASSRSWEGELFF. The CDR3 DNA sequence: TGTGCCAGCAGCCGGTCTTGGGAGGGGGAGCTGTTTTTT.

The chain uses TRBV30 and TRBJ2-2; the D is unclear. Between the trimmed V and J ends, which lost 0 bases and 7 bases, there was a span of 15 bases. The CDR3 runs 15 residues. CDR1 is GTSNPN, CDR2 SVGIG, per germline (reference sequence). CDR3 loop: CAWSVLPASIGELFF. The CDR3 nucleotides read TGTGCCTGGAGTGTGTTGCCCGCGAGCATCGGGGAGCTGTTTTTT.

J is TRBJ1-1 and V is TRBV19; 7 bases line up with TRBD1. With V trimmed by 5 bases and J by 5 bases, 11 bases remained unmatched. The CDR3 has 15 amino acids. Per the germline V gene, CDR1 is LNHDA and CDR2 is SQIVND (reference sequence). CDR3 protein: CASSGEGGAWTEAFF. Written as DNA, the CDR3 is TGTGCCAGTAGTGGGGAAGGGGGCGCTTGGACTGAAGCTTTCTTT.

The CDR3: CASSLRQTNTEAFF. CDR3 DNA sequence: TGTGCCAGCAGCTTAAGGCAGACGAACACTGAAGCTTTCTTT. The chain combines TRBV7-2 with TRBJ1-1; D gene unclear. Germline V lookup: CDR1 SGHTA, CDR2 FQGNSA. CDR3 length: 14 amino acids. V shed 2 bases and J shed 1 base, with 8 bases lying between them.

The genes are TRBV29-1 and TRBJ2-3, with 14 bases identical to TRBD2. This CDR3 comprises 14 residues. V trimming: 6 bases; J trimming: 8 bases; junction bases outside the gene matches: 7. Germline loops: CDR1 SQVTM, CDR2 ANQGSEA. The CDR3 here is CSVMGLAGEGTQYF. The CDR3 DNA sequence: TGCAGCGTCATGGGACTAGCGGGAGAGGGTACGCAGTATTTT.

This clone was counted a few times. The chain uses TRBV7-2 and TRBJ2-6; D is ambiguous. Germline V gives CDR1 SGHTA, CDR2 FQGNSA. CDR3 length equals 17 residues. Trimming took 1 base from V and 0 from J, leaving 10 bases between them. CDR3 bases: TGTGCCAGCAGCTTAGTTCTTGGAGCCTCTGGGGCCAACGTCCTGACTTTC. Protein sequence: CASSLVLGASGANVLTF.

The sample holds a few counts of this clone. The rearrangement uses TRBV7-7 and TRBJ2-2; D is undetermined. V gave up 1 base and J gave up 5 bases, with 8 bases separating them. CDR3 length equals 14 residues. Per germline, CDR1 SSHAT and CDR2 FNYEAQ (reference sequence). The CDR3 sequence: CASSLEHRTGELFF. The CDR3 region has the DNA TGTGCCAGCAGCTTAGAACACCGGACCGGGGAGCTGTTTTTT.